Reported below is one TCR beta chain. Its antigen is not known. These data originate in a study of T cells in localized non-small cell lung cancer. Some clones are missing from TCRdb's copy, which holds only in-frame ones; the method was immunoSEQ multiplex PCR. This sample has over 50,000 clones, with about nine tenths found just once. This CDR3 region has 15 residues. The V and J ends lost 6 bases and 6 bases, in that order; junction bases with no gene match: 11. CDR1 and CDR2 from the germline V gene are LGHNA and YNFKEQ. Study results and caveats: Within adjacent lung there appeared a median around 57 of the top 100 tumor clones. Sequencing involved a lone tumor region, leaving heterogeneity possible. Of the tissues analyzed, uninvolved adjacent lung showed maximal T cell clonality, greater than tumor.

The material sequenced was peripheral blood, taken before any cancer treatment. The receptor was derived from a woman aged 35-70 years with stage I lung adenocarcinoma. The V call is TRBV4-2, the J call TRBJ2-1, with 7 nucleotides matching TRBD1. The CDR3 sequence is CASSYSTGDRNEQFF. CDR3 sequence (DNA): TGTGCCAGCAGTTACTCCACAGGGGATCGCAATGAGCAGTTCTTC.